The rows below give T cell receptor beta chains drawn from one sample of a study of preoperative IRX-2 immunotherapy in early breast cancer. Clones were read by immunoSEQ multiplex PCR, and TCRdb kept only the in-frame ones, dropping some. Seen here are some 99,000 clones, 75% to 90% observed once, and the top ten hold approximately 2%. The sample here was tumor tissue, taken after IRX-2 immunotherapy. The receptors come from a human donor with breast cancer. CDR3s include the opening cysteine and the closing phenylalanine or tryptophan. D genes are given only for firm matches. The listing skips clone size in some rows; elsewhere it reads once, few, many or a size class.

clone size: -; V gene: TRBV6-8; D gene: TRBD1; J gene: TRBJ1-2; CDR3 DNA: TGTGCCACCCGAGGGGGTCGGACAGGGAGGGACTATGGCTACACCTTC; CDR3 protein: CATRGGRTGRDYGYTF
clone size: -; V gene: TRBV25-1; D gene: -; J gene: TRBJ2-7; CDR3 DNA: TGTGCCAGCAGTGAACAGGGTGGCTACGAGCAGTACTTC; CDR3 protein: CASSEQGGYEQYF
clone size: -; V gene: TRBV19; D gene: -; J gene: TRBJ1-2; CDR3 DNA: TGTGCCAGTAGTACCAACAGGGCTCTCAACTATGGCTACACCTTC; CDR3 protein: CASSTNRALNYGYTF
clone size: -; V gene: TRBV28; D gene: -; J gene: TRBJ1-1; CDR3 DNA: TGTGCCAGCAGCCAGGAGGATAACGGTGAAGCTTTCTTT; CDR3 protein: CASSQEDNGEAFF
clone size: -; V gene: TRBV28; D gene: TRBD1; J gene: TRBJ1-5; CDR3 DNA: TGTGCCAGCAGTTCCCGACAGGGAAAGAGAGGTCAGCCCCAGCATTTT; CDR3 protein: CASSSRQGKRGQPQHF
clone size: -; V gene: TRBV15; D gene: -; J gene: TRBJ2-3; CDR3 DNA: TGTGCCACCAGCAGAGTTGGGTCCCTATGGGGAGATACGCAGTATTTT; CDR3 protein: CATSRVGSLWGDTQYF
clone size: once; V gene: TRBV6-8; D gene: -; J gene: TRBJ2-7; CDR3 DNA: TGTGCCAGCTCTCAAACGGAGTTGGGCGAGCAGTACTTC; CDR3 protein: CASSQTELGEQYF
clone size: -; V gene: TRBV6-8; D gene: -; J gene: TRBJ2-1; CDR3 DNA: TGTGCCAGCAGTTTCCAGGACCCATCAAGGTCGTACAATGAGCAGTTCTTC; CDR3 protein: CASSFQDPSRSYNEQFF
clone size: -; V gene: TRBV19; D gene: -; J gene: TRBJ1-3; CDR3 DNA: TGTGCCAGTAGTATATCGGGGAGAAGCTCTGGAAACACCATATATTTT; CDR3 protein: CASSISGRSSGNTIYF
clone size: -; V gene: TRBV11-3; D gene: -; J gene: TRBJ2-4; CDR3 DNA: TGTGCCAGCAGCATAAAGGGAGGGGGCAAAAACATTCAGTACTTC; CDR3 protein: CASSIKGGGKNIQYF
clone size: -; V gene: TRBV6-8; D gene: -; J gene: TRBJ2-3; CDR3 DNA: TGTGCCAGCAGTTTATCTGCGGTCAGCACAGATACGCAGTATTTT; CDR3 protein: CASSLSAVSTDTQYF
clone size: -; V gene: TRBV19; D gene: -; J gene: TRBJ2-3; CDR3 DNA: TGTGCCAGTAGTAAGGGTATGACTATTACAGATACGCAGTATTTT; CDR3 protein: CASSKGMTITDTQYF
clone size: -; V gene: TRBV18; D gene: TRBD1; J gene: TRBJ1-5; CDR3 DNA: TGTGCCAGCTCAACTCGACAGGGTAGCAATCAGCCCCAGCATTTT; CDR3 protein: CASSTRQGSNQPQHF
clone size: few; V gene: TRBV11-3; D gene: TRBD2; J gene: TRBJ2-4; CDR3 DNA: TGTGCCAGCAGCTTGGGGGGACTAGCGGGAGGGCCAGGTGACATTCAGTACTTC; CDR3 protein: CASSLGGLAGGPGDIQYF
clone size: -; V gene: TRBV11-3; D gene: -; J gene: TRBJ2-2; CDR3 DNA: TGTGCCAGCAGTCCCGGGAAGTGGGGGGACACCGGGGAGCTGTTTTTT; CDR3 protein: CASSPGKWGDTGELFF
clone size: -; V gene: TRBV28; D gene: -; J gene: TRBJ1-2; CDR3 DNA: TGTGCCAGCAGTTTTGGGGACCGCGGGACGGGGGGCTACACCTTC; CDR3 protein: CASSFGDRGTGGYTF
clone size: -; V gene: TRBV19; D gene: -; J gene: TRBJ1-1; CDR3 DNA: TGTGCCAGTAGTATCGGTAGGGGGAACACTGAAGCTTTCTTT; CDR3 protein: CASSIGRGNTEAFF
clone size: -; V gene: TRBV6-8; D gene: -; J gene: TRBJ1-4; CDR3 DNA: TGTGCCAGCAGTGGGCGACGGTTGGGAGAGGAAAAACTGTTTTTT; CDR3 protein: CASSGRRLGEEKLFF
clone size: -; V gene: TRBV4-2; D gene: TRBD2; J gene: TRBJ2-1; CDR3 DNA: TGTGCCAGCAGCCTGAGCCCAACTAGCGCCAATGAGCAGTTCTTC; CDR3 protein: CASSLSPTSANEQFF
clone size: -; V gene: TRBV19; D gene: -; J gene: TRBJ1-4; CDR3 DNA: TGTGCCAGTAGTCAAACAGAAGCAACTAATGAAAAACTGTTTTTT; CDR3 protein: CASSQTEATNEKLFF
clone size: once; V gene: TRBV10-3; D gene: TRBD1; J gene: TRBJ1-2; CDR3 DNA: TGTGCCACGACAGGGCAGGTGGAAGGCTACACCTTC; CDR3 protein: CATTGQVEGYTF
clone size: -; V gene: TRBV30; D gene: TRBD1; J gene: TRBJ1-1; CDR3 DNA: TGTGCCTGGAAGGGACAGACTGAAGCTTTCTTT; CDR3 protein: CAWKGQTEAFF
clone size: -; V gene: TRBV6-8; D gene: -; J gene: TRBJ1-5; CDR3 DNA: TGTGCCAGCAGTGTTGGAAACAATCAGCCCCAGCATTTT; CDR3 protein: CASSVGNNQPQHF
clone size: -; V gene: TRBV29-1; D gene: -; J gene: TRBJ2-1; CDR3 DNA: TGCAGCGGTGAACTACTAGCTAGGAATGAGCAGTTCTTC; CDR3 protein: CSGELLARNEQFF
clone size: medium-sized; V gene: TRBV11-3; D gene: -; J gene: TRBJ1-2; CDR3 DNA: TGTGCCAGCAGCTACGGGTTAAGATCGGCGGGAGCTAACTATGGCTACACCTTC; CDR3 protein: CASSYGLRSAGANYGYTF
clone size: -; V gene: TRBV6-8; D gene: TRBD1; J gene: TRBJ2-7; CDR3 DNA: TGTGCCAGCAGCGGAGGGACAGGCCTCTCCTACGAGCAGTACTTC; CDR3 protein: CASSGGTGLSYEQYF
clone size: -; V gene: TRBV9; D gene: -; J gene: TRBJ1-5; CDR3 DNA: TGTGCCAGCAGTGTGAGGGTCCAGCCCCAGCATTTT; CDR3 protein: CASSVRVQPQHF
clone size: -; V gene: TRBV30; D gene: -; J gene: TRBJ1-4; CDR3 DNA: TGTGCCTGCTCCGGAGCAACTAATGAAAAACTGTTTTTT; CDR3 protein: CACSGATNEKLFF
clone size: -; V gene: TRBV18; D gene: TRBD1; J gene: TRBJ1-2; CDR3 DNA: TGTGCCAGCTCACCAACCGACAGGGATTACTATGGCTACACCTTC; CDR3 protein: CASSPTDRDYYGYTF
clone size: -; V gene: TRBV6-8; D gene: TRBD2; J gene: TRBJ2-5; CDR3 DNA: TGTGCCAGCAGAAGAGGACTAGCGGGGGGTGAAGAGACCCAGTACTTC; CDR3 protein: CASRRGLAGGEETQYF
clone size: -; V gene: TRBV28; D gene: -; J gene: TRBJ2-7; CDR3 DNA: TGTGCCAGCACACAGGAGGACAACGAGCAGTACTTC; CDR3 protein: CASTQEDNEQYF
clone size: -; V gene: TRBV23-1; D gene: TRBD2; J gene: TRBJ2-2; CDR3 DNA: TGCGCCAGCAGTCACCCGACTAGCGGGAGAGGCGGGGAGCTGTTTTTT; CDR3 protein: CASSHPTSGRGGELFF
clone size: -; V gene: TRBV28; D gene: TRBD2; J gene: TRBJ2-7; CDR3 DNA: TGTGCCAGCAGTTTGGGGGGACTAGCGGGGACCTACGAGCAGTACTTC; CDR3 protein: CASSLGGLAGTYEQYF
clone size: -; V gene: TRBV19; D gene: TRBD1; J gene: TRBJ1-1; CDR3 DNA: TGTGCCAGTAGTACTGGACAGGGGTCCACTGAAGCTTTCTTT; CDR3 protein: CASSTGQGSTEAFF
clone size: -; V gene: TRBV5-1; D gene: -; J gene: TRBJ2-3; CDR3 DNA: TGCGCCAGCAGCTTGCCTAGTCCCAAAAGCACAGATACGCAGTATTTT; CDR3 protein: CASSLPSPKSTDTQYF
clone size: -; V gene: TRBV6-8; D gene: -; J gene: TRBJ1-5; CDR3 DNA: TGTGCCAGCAGTTACTCGGGCGGACCCCAGCATTTT; CDR3 protein: CASSYSGGPQHF
clone size: -; V gene: TRBV1; D gene: -; J gene: TRBJ1-1; CDR3 DNA: TGCGCCAGCAGCTCACAGCCGAACACTGAAGCTTTCTTT; CDR3 protein: CASSSQPNTEAFF
clone size: -; V gene: TRBV7-1; D gene: TRBD1; J gene: TRBJ2-7; CDR3 DNA: TGTGCCAGCAGCCAGACAGGGAGACGAAAGGTATGGAACGAGCAGTACTTC; CDR3 protein: CASSQTGRRKVWNEQYF
clone size: -; V gene: TRBV28; D gene: -; J gene: TRBJ1-1; CDR3 DNA: TGTGCCAGCAGTTTAGGGGCGGGGGTGAACACTGAAGCTTTCTTT; CDR3 protein: CASSLGAGVNTEAFF
clone size: -; V gene: TRBV5-1; D gene: TRBD1; J gene: TRBJ2-1; CDR3 DNA: TGCGCCAGCAGCTTGGGGTCAGGGGGCTGGTCATACAATGAGCAGTTCTTC; CDR3 protein: CASSLGSGGWSYNEQFF
clone size: -; V gene: TRBV7-4; D gene: -; J gene: TRBJ2-3; CDR3 DNA: TGTGCCAGCAGCTTAGATTTCCCTAGCACAGATACGCAGTATTTT; CDR3 protein: CASSLDFPSTDTQYF
clone size: -; V gene: TRBV11-3; D gene: -; J gene: TRBJ1-3; CDR3 DNA: TGTGCCAGCAGCTTAAGCTGGGCCGGGGGAAACACCATATATTTT; CDR3 protein: CASSLSWAGGNTIYF
clone size: -; V gene: TRBV6-8; D gene: TRBD1; J gene: TRBJ2-3; CDR3 DNA: TGTGCCATCAGTGTACTGACAGGGGGCGTCACAGATACGCAGTATTTT; CDR3 protein: CAISVLTGGVTDTQYF
clone size: -; V gene: TRBV10-2; D gene: -; J gene: TRBJ1-1; CDR3 DNA: TGCGCCAGCACTATACTGTGGGGGACGAACACTGAAGCTTTCTTT; CDR3 protein: CASTILWGTNTEAFF
clone size: -; V gene: TRBV12-5; D gene: -; J gene: TRBJ2-3; CDR3 DNA: TGTGCCTCCCGGGACTCCCCCACAGATACGCAGTATTTT; CDR3 protein: CASRDSPTDTQYF
clone size: -; V gene: TRBV18; D gene: -; J gene: TRBJ2-7; CDR3 DNA: TGTGCCAGCTCACCCGGGACGGATCCCTACGAGCAGTACTTC; CDR3 protein: CASSPGTDPYEQYF
clone size: -; V gene: TRBV11-3; D gene: -; J gene: TRBJ2-7; CDR3 DNA: TGTGCCAGCAGCTCGGGGGGCGGACGTTCCTACGAGCAGTACTTC; CDR3 protein: CASSSGGGRSYEQYF
clone size: -; V gene: TRBV10-2; D gene: -; J gene: TRBJ2-3; CDR3 DNA: TGCGCCAGCAGGGAGCGGTCCACAGATACGCAGTATTTT; CDR3 protein: CASRERSTDTQYF